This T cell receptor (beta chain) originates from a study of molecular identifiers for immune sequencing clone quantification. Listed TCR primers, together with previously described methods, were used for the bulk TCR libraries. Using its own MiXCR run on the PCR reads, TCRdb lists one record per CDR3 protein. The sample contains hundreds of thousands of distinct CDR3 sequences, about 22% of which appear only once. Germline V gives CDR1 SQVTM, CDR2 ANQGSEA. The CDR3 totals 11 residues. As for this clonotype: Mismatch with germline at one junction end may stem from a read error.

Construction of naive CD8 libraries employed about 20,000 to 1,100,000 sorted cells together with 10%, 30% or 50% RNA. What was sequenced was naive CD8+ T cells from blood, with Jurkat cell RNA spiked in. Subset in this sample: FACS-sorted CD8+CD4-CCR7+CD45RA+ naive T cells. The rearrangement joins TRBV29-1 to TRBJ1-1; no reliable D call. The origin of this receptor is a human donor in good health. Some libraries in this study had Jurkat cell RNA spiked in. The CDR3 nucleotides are TGCGGCGTTGTAGGAAACACTGAAGCTTTCTTT. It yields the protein CGVVGNTEAFF.